What follows are 8 T cell receptor beta chains derived from one specimen sequenced in a study of T-cell reconstitution after alpha-beta-depleted transplantation in children. Unique molecular identifiers tagged the TCRbeta library. TCRdb re-called the PCR reads with MiXCR, one entry per CDR3 protein. The repertoire consists of 500,000 to 750,000 distinct CDR3 sequences, with 27% occurring once and the leading ten covering approximately 33%. This specimen was PBMCs, taken before TCRalphabeta/CD19-depleted stem cell transplant. Receptor source: a boy in the first two years of life with Wiskott-Aldrich syndrome, due to receive a stem cell transplant.

For this clonotype: Given the absence of the conserved phenylalanine or tryptophan at the CDR3 end, a read error is likely. V gene TRBV10-3 combines with J gene TRBJ2-7; 12 nucleotides match TRBD2. This CDR3 is built from 15 residues. J lost 6 bases, V lost 3 bases, and 6 bases had no gene match. The germline gives CDR1 ENHRY, CDR2 SYGVKD. CDR3 sequence: CAISERLAGEGEQYY. CDR3 coding DNA: TGTGCCATCAGTGAACGACTAGCGGGAGAGGGCGAGCAGTACTAC.

V is TRBV5-5 and J is TRBJ1-1; no firm D call. The CDR3 sequence is 13 residues long. The V and J ends lost 4 bases and 1 base respectively, with 8 bases between them. The germline CDR1 and CDR2 sequences are SGHKS and YYEKEE (reference sequence). DNA of the CDR3: TGTGCCAGCAGCGGTGATGCGAACACTGAAGCTTTCTTT. This gives the protein CASSGDANTEAFF.

This clonotype was counted a few times. The gene calls are TRBV5-1 and TRBJ2-1; 10 nucleotides line up with TRBD2. The CDR3 has 16 amino acids. Unmatched junction bases numbered 8, after V lost 0 bases and J lost 8 bases. The germline gives CDR1 SGHRS, CDR2 YFSETQ. The CDR3 nucleotides are TGCGCCAGCAGCTTGGTCAGCGGGAGGGCCTGGGATGAGCAGTTCTTC. Protein sequence: CASSLVSGRAWDEQFF.

The chain recombines TRBV7-9 with TRBJ2-4, with 9 positions matching TRBD2. CDR3 length equals 13 residues. Germline loops: CDR1 SEHNR, CDR2 FQNEAQ (reference sequence). Unmatched junction bases numbered 8, after V lost 5 bases and J lost 12 bases. CDR3 in amino acids: CASSPSPGLAQYF. CDR3 nucleotide sequence: TGTGCCAGCAGCCCCTCGCCGGGACTAGCTCAGTACTTC. Full variable domain (outside the CDR3, taken from reference TRBV7-9 and TRBJ2-4): DTGVSQNPRHKITKRGQNVTFRCDPISEHNRLYWYRQTLGQGPEFLTYFQNEAQLEKSRLLSDRFSAERPKGSFSTLEIQRTEQGDSAMYLCASSPSPGLAQYFGAGTRLSVL.

The chain is built from TRBV5-6 and TRBJ2-5; possibly TRBD1 for D (5 bases). Deletions cut 3 bases from V and 7 bases from J, with 19 bases between. The CDR3 is 15 residues long. From germline, CDR1 is SGHDT and CDR2 YYEEEE. CDR3 bases: TGTGCCAGCAGCTATAGAACGATCTCCCAGGGGACCCAGTACTTC. It yields the protein CASSYRTISQGTQYF.

This clonotype was detected a few times. The chain uses TRBV20-1 and TRBJ2-2, with 7 bases lining up with TRBD2. The CDR3 covers 16 residues. Germline trimming cut 5 bases from V and 0 bases from J; bases unmatched to any gene: 9. Germline lookup yields CDR1 DFQATT and CDR2 SNEGSKA (reference sequence). The CDR3 loop is CSAPSGAGANTGELFF. The CDR3 DNA follows: TGCAGTGCTCCTTCCGGGGCGGGAGCGAACACCGGGGAGCTGTTTTTT.

This clonotype appeared a few times. The chain uses TRBV12-3 or TRBV12-4 and TRBJ2-1; the match to TRBD1 covers 11 bases. There are 14 residues in the CDR3. The V segment lost 6 bases and the J segment 8 bases; nucleotides outside the gene matches: 6. The CDR3 region is CASRRTGGNYEQFF. Written as DNA, the CDR3 is TGTGCCAGCAGGCGGACAGGGGGCAACTATGAGCAGTTCTTC.

This clonotype was seen a handful of times. The CDR3 protein is CASSQEGGTSRYF. The CDR3 DNA is TGTGCCAGCAGCCAGGAGGGTGGGACTAGTCGGTACTTC. The chain is built from TRBV7-2 and TRBJ2-4; 8 positions match TRBD2. CDR3 length equals 13 residues. CDR1 and CDR2 (germline): SGHTA, FQGNSA. V lost 5 bases and J lost 15; bases outside the gene matches: 12.